This entry lists 29 T cell receptor beta chains sequenced from one sample in a study of OX40 agonist ivuxolimab in advanced cancers. The method was immunoSEQ multiplex PCR; TCRdb's version includes in-frame clones alone and lacks a portion of them. Among 60,000 to 90,000 clones listed, around 80% were seen once. The sequences come from CD4+ or CD8+ T cells sorted from blood, collected in a trial of the OX40 agonist ivuxolimab. The receptors here all came from an adult with an advanced solid tumor such as melanoma, head and neck, liver or kidney cancer.

V and J are TRBV7-2 and TRBJ1-4, with 9 bases lining up with TRBD1. V lost 2 bases and J lost 5; bases outside the gene matches: 3. The CDR3 has 15 amino acids. Germline values: CDR1 SGHTA, CDR2 FQGNSA. This CDR3 is CASSLYRGRNEKLFF. As DNA, the CDR3 is TGTGCCAGCAGCTTATACAGGGGGCGGAATGAAAAACTGTTTTTT.

This rearrangement joins TRBV4-2 to TRBJ2-3; TRBD2 agrees at 14 bases. The V segment lost 1 base and the J segment 3 bases; nucleotides outside the gene matches: 6. Per the germline V gene, CDR1 is LGHNA and CDR2 is YNFKEQ. CDR3 length: 18 residues. The CDR3 reads CASSQGTSGRMETDTQYF. The CDR3 bases are TGTGCCAGCAGCCAAGGGACTAGCGGGAGGATGGAGACAGATACGCAGTATTTT.

The chain has TRBV5-1 and TRBJ1-1; 10 bases fit TRBD1. CDR3 length equals 15 residues. Trimming cost V 4 bases and J 4 bases; bases outside gene matches: 7. Per the germline V gene, CDR1 is SGHRS and CDR2 is YFSETQ. CDR3 coding DNA: TGCGCCAGCAGCACCTCGGGACAGGGGATCACTGAAGCTTTCTTT. Translation: CASSTSGQGITEAFF.

The gene calls are TRBV9 and TRBJ2-5; perhaps TRBD2 as D (7 bases). The J call could be wrong; TRBJ2-7 is a better fit for the DNA end. In germline, CDR1 is SGDLS, CDR2 YYNGEE. The CDR3 covers 17 residues. The CDR3 sequence is CASSVGRSNGGLDEQYF. The CDR3, as DNA: TGTGCCAGCAGCGTAGGGAGGTCCAACGGGGGGCTGGACGAGCAGTACTTC.

In this sample, this clone turned up a few times. The V call is TRBV5-1, the J call TRBJ2-5; 7 bases are a match to TRBD2. The germline V gene encodes CDR1 SGHRS and CDR2 YFSETQ. V was clipped by 4 bases and J by 4 bases; unmatched bases: 13. The CDR3 loop spans 16 amino acids. CDR3 DNA: TGCGCCAGCAGCGCGGGAGCGGGACGGTCCGCAGAGACCCAGTACTTC. This translates into CASSAGAGRSAETQYF.

The rearrangement joins TRBV6-6 to TRBJ2-7; D remains unclear. This CDR3 is 12 amino acids long. V was trimmed by 6 bases and J by 2 bases, leaving 8 bases between them. Germline V gives CDR1 MNHNY, CDR2 SVGAGI (reference sequence). CDR3 protein: CASRRTPYEQYF. The CDR3 DNA reads TGTGCCAGCAGGAGGACGCCCTACGAGCAGTACTTC.

The chain couples TRBV10-3 to TRBJ2-1, with TRBD1 matching over 9 bases. CDR1 ENHRY and CDR2 SYGVKD come from the germline V gene. The length of the CDR3 is 17 residues. The junction had 15 bases not matched to a gene; V was cut back by 2 bases and J by 10 bases. The CDR3 here is CAISEGLLGTGPWEQFF. In DNA, the CDR3 is TGTGCCATCAGTGAGGGGCTTTTGGGGACAGGGCCCTGGGAGCAGTTCTTC.

The rearrangement uses TRBV25-1 and TRBJ1-3; D unclear. With 3 bases removed from V and 2 bases from J, the gap between germline ends came to 11 bases. Germline V lookup: CDR1 MGHDK, CDR2 SYGVNS. There are 15 residues in the CDR3. The CDR3 region has the DNA TGTGCCAGCAGTGAGGAGGTGGGAGCTGGAAACACCATATATTTT. Translating it yields CASSEEVGAGNTIYF.

V and J are TRBV4-3 and TRBJ2-7; TRBD1 matches 7 bases. The ends lost 2 bases at V and 2 bases at J; junction bases unmatched: 12. The CDR3 runs 17 residues. CDR1 is LGHNA, CDR2 YSLEER, per germline. The CDR3 DNA sequence: TGCGCCAGCAGCCAATACCCCTCCGGCCAGGGGGCCTACGAGCAGTACTTC. Encoded protein: CASSQYPSGQGAYEQYF.

The chain employs TRBV11-1 and TRBJ2-7; either TRBD1 or TRBD2 may fit D (5 bases each). The germline CDR1 and CDR2 sequences are SGHAT and FQDESV (reference sequence). Trimming took 3 bases from V and 11 from J, leaving 17 bases between them. The CDR3 runs 13 residues. The CDR3 DNA is TGTGCCAGCAGCTTTTCTAATGAGGGGATGGAGTACTTC. Translated: CASSFSNEGMEYF. Full variable domain (missing parts from reference TRBV11-1 and TRBJ2-7): EAEVAQSPRYKITEKSQAVAFWCDPISGHATLYWYRQILGQGPELLVQFQDESVVDDSQLPKDRFSAERLKGVDSTLKIQPAELGDSAMYLCASSFSNEGMEYFGPGTRLTVT.

V usage is TRBV5-1 and J usage is TRBJ1-5; 10 positions agree with TRBD1. The J segment lost 7 bases and the V segment lost 4 bases, leaving 5 bases of the junction unmatched. This CDR3 is built from 14 residues. Germline V CDR1 and CDR2: SGHRS, YFSETQ. The CDR3 nucleotides read TGCGCCAGCAGCACGGGACAGGGGCTGCAGCCCCAGCATTTT. Translated: CASSTGQGLQPQHF.

The V call is TRBV5-6, the J call TRBJ1-5, with D perhaps TRBD1 (5 bases). The germline V gene has CDR1 SGHDT and CDR2 YYEEEE. V lost 6 bases and J lost 2, with 27 bases in between. The CDR3 spans 19 residues. The CDR3 nucleotides are TGTGCCAGCAACCCCTTCGGGGCAGGTTTTAGTATGGGCAATCAGCCCCAGCATTTT. Residues: CASNPFGAGFSMGNQPQHF. Supplemented by reference TRBV5-6 and TRBJ1-5, the full variable domain reads DAGVTQSPTHLIKTRGQQVTLRCSPKSGHDTVSWYQQALGQGPQFIFQYYEEEERQRGNFPDRFSGHQFPNYSSELNVNALLLGDSALYLCASNPFGAGFSMGNQPQHFGDGTRLSIL.

The rearrangement joins TRBV5-4 to TRBJ1-3, with 9 bases identical to TRBD1. Germline V gene data show CDR1 as SGHNT and CDR2 as YYREEE (reference sequence). The V and J ends lost 3 bases and 2 bases, in that order; junction bases with no gene match: 6. The CDR3 sequence is 16 residues long. CDR3 nucleotide sequence: TGTGCCAGCAGCTCCGCGAGGGACAGGGCTGGAAACACCATATATTTT. Amino acids: CASSSARDRAGNTIYF.

The chain couples TRBV27 to TRBJ1-5, with D perhaps TRBD1 (6 bases). Per germline, CDR1 MNHEY and CDR2 SMNVEV (reference sequence). This CDR3 contains 13 residues. V was cut by 7 bases and J by 3 bases, with 10 bases left in between. The CDR3 region is CASTGVDNQPQHF. In DNA, the CDR3 is TGTGCCAGCACAGGGGTTGACAATCAGCCCCAGCATTTT.

V and J are TRBV7-9 and TRBJ2-2; TRBD2 is a possible D gene (5 bases). The CDR3 is made up of 13 amino acids. The V gene lost 2 bases and the J gene lost 7 bases, with 8 bases spanning the gap. Per the germline V gene, CDR1 is SEHNR and CDR2 is FQNEAQ (reference sequence). CDR3 in DNA: TGTGCCAGCAGCTTACAAGCGGTCGGGGAGCTGTTTTTT. It translates to CASSLQAVGELFF.

This rearrangement joins TRBV30 to TRBJ2-5; 7 bases are a match to TRBD2. J was trimmed by 5 bases and V by 5 bases; bases with no gene match: 8. Germline V gives CDR1 GTSNPN, CDR2 SVGIG (reference sequence). This CDR3 spans 13 amino acids. The DNA of the CDR3 is TGTGCCTGGGCCAGGAGGCGGGGGGAGACCCAGTACTTC. Residues: CAWARRRGETQYF.

The chain uses TRBV5-1 and TRBJ2-5, with 10 bases aligning to TRBD1. The CDR3 spans 16 residues. V dropped 0 bases and J dropped 4; count of bases not matched to a gene: 6. Germline lookup yields CDR1 SGHRS and CDR2 YFSETQ. The CDR3 region is CASSLEGQGPRETQYF. DNA of the CDR3: TGCGCCAGCAGCTTGGAGGGACAGGGGCCAAGAGAGACCCAGTACTTC.

This rearrangement joins TRBV5-4 to TRBJ2-1; D is possibly TRBD2 (7 bases). Germline V gene data show CDR1 as SGHNT and CDR2 as YYREEE (reference sequence). The CDR3 has 15 amino acids. V was shortened by 4 bases and J by 9 bases, with 20 bases between the two germline ends. CDR3 sequence: CASSPTGGAGGEQFF. As DNA, the CDR3 is TGTGCCAGCAGCCCTACGGGGGGCGCAGGAGGTGAGCAGTTCTTC.

The chain joins TRBV5-1 to TRBJ2-5, with D perhaps matching TRBD1 (6 bases). The CDR3 sequence is 15 residues long. Deletions cut 4 bases from V and 3 bases from J, with 16 bases between. Germline loops: CDR1 SGHRS, CDR2 YFSETQ. CDR3 residues: CASSDWGLREETQYF. CDR3 in DNA: TGCGCCAGCAGCGATTGGGGGCTAAGGGAAGAGACCCAGTACTTC.

A word on this clone: The same CDR3 can be traced to other DNA sequences in this sample. V and J are TRBV9 and TRBJ2-5; tentatively, D is TRBD1 (6 bases). CDR3 length: 13 residues. Trimming pared 4 bases from V and 5 bases from J, leaving 12 bases between. Germline loops: CDR1 SGDLS, CDR2 YYNGEE. CDR3 in DNA: TGTGCCAGCAGCTCAAGACAGGCGGAGACCCAGTACTTC. Translation: CASSSRQAETQYF.

V usage is TRBV6-1 and J usage is TRBJ1-1; D ambiguous. This CDR3 contains 14 residues. Trimming left V 6 bases short and J 1 base short, with 12 bases between. Germline V lookup: CDR1 MNHNS, CDR2 SASEGT. The CDR3 protein is CASSPMAKNTEAFF. CDR3 DNA sequence: TGTGCCAGCAGCCCCATGGCCAAGAACACTGAAGCTTTCTTT.

This clone has just a few counts. The V call is TRBV6-5, the J call TRBJ1-2; no reliable D call. V shed 5 bases and J shed 8 bases, with 18 bases lying between them. Germline V gene sequence: CDR1 MNHEY, CDR2 SVGAGI. There are 14 residues in the CDR3. DNA for the CDR3: TGTGCCAGCAGTGTCGGCTCGATTGGTAGAGGCTACACCTTC. This codes for CASSVGSIGRGYTF.

V is TRBV18 and J is TRBJ2-5; D gene uncertain. V was trimmed by 2 bases and J by 3 bases, leaving 4 bases between them. The CDR3 has 12 amino acids. Germline CDR1 and CDR2: KGHSH and LQKENI. The CDR3 DNA reads as TGTGCCAGCTCACCAGGGAAAGAGACCCAGTACTTC. It yields the protein CASSPGKETQYF.

Only one count was recorded for this clone. The rearrangement links TRBV29-1 to TRBJ1-5, with D possibly matching TRBD1 (5 bases). The V gene lost 6 bases and the J gene lost 0 bases, with 12 bases spanning the gap. The CDR3 totals 14 residues. Germline V gene lookup returns CDR1 SQVTM and CDR2 ANQGSEA. CDR3 bases: TGCAGCGTCCGCGGGGGTAATAGCAATCAGCCCCAGCATTTT. Translated, it gives CSVRGGNSNQPQHF.

The table lists this clone with a count of one. In DNA form, the CDR3 reads TGTGCCAGCAGCTTAACAGGTGACGAGCAGTACTTC. It is translated as CASSLTGDEQYF. The chain couples TRBV7-8 to TRBJ2-7, with D possibly TRBD1 on 5 matching bases. Germline V gives CDR1 SGHVS, CDR2 FQNEAQ. The V and J ends lost 2 bases and 5 bases respectively, with 7 bases between them. This CDR3 has 12 amino acids.

The chain employs TRBV11-1 and TRBJ2-7; either TRBD1 or TRBD2 may fit D (5 bases each). Trimming cost V 5 bases and J 7 bases, with 18 bases left between them. The CDR3 is 14 amino acids. Germline values: CDR1 SGHAT, CDR2 FQDESV (reference sequence). The CDR3 DNA follows: TGTGCCAGCAGCCCGGACCTGGGACGGTGGGAGCAGTACTTC. It translates to CASSPDLGRWEQYF.

The V and J genes are TRBV5-4 and TRBJ1-1; unclear D gene. The germline V gene encodes CDR1 SGHNT and CDR2 YYREEE (reference sequence). V was clipped by 0 bases and J by 4 bases, with 10 bases between them. The CDR3 runs to 14 residues. The CDR3 here is CASSLEWQSTEAFF. The DNA of the CDR3 is TGTGCCAGCAGCTTGGAGTGGCAGTCCACTGAAGCTTTCTTT. Full variable domain (missing parts from reference TRBV5-4 and TRBJ1-1): ETGVTQSPTHLIKTRGQQVTLRCSSQSGHNTVSWYQQALGQGPQFIFQYYREEENGRGNFPPRFSGLQFPNYSSELNVNALELDDSALYLCASSLEWQSTEAFFGQGTRLTVV.

The chain is built from TRBV6-6 and TRBJ1-1; 8 bases line up with TRBD1. The V gene end was trimmed by 7 bases and the J gene end by 5 bases; junction bases not matched to a gene: 6. The CDR3 consists of 13 residues. Germline-derived CDR1 and CDR2 are MNHNY and SVGAGI (reference sequence). The CDR3 region has the DNA TGTGCCAGCAATAAACAGGGGGGTACTGAAGCTTTCTTT. As protein: CASNKQGGTEAFF.

The V and J genes are TRBV6-6 and TRBJ1-5; the D gene is possibly TRBD1 (6 bases). Trimming removed 4 bases at V and 2 bases at J, with 15 bases between. This CDR3 comprises 16 residues. The V gene's germline CDR1 is MNHNY and CDR2 SVGAGI (reference sequence). The CDR3 is CASSWASGQRNQPQHF. CDR3 nucleotides: TGTGCCAGCAGTTGGGCCTCGGGACAACGCAATCAGCCCCAGCATTTT.